This entry lists 17 T cell receptor beta chains sequenced from one sample in a study of beta chain features in type 1 diabetes. All of the isolated RNA was reverse transcribed, so expressed TCRB transcripts were sequenced. Sequenced by immunoSEQ multiplex PCR; TCRdb stores in-frame clones only, minus some. The sample has approximately 140,000 clones, about 9.1% seen once; the top ten hold less than 0.85%. The sample consisted of central memory CD4+ T cells from blood. The receptors were sampled from a woman in her thirties or forties in good health.

The sample holds a few counts of this clone. The V call is TRBV29-1, the J call TRBJ1-4; 9 bases are shared with TRBD1. V was pared by 4 bases and J by 4 bases, with 7 bases of the junction left unmatched. Germline V CDR1 and CDR2: SQVTM, ANQGSEA. The CDR3 loop spans 15 amino acids. The CDR3 coding sequence is TGCAGCGTTGCGACTACAGGGGGCGGTAATGAAAAACTGTTTTTT. Its protein is CSVATTGGGNEKLFF.

In this sample, this clone turned up a few times. The chain has TRBV10-3 and TRBJ2-1; TRBD2 matches at 10 bases. The germline gives CDR1 ENHRY, CDR2 SYGVKD. V gave up 11 bases and J gave up 9 bases; unmatched junction bases: 13. The CDR3 sequence is 14 residues long. The CDR3 DNA reads as TGTGCCCACATCGAGCGGGGGGGTGGAGGTGAGCAGTTCTTC. Protein product: CAHIERGGGGEQFF.

The genes are TRBV11-2 and TRBJ2-5; 8 bases match TRBD2. The CDR3 is 14 amino acids. The V gene end was trimmed by 3 bases and the J gene end by 5 bases; junction bases not matched to a gene: 5. Germline values: CDR1 SGHAT, CDR2 FQNNGV. CDR3 amino acids: CASSFTTSVETQYF. CDR3 nucleotides: TGTGCCAGCAGCTTCACGACTAGCGTGGAGACCCAGTACTTC.

This clone is deemed medium-sized. The chain combines TRBV18 with TRBJ1-5; possible D gene TRBD1, 5 bases. Trimming left V 2 bases short and J 4 bases short, with 12 bases between. Germline CDR1 and CDR2: KGHSH and LQKENI. The CDR3 is made up of 15 amino acids. The CDR3 protein is CASSPGKQGNQPQHF. The CDR3, as DNA: TGTGCCAGCTCACCAGGGAAGCAGGGAAATCAGCCCCAGCATTTT.

A word on this clone: Sequence at one end of the junction differs from germline and may be a read error. Other DNA variants within this sample encode the same CDR3. The V call is TRBV2, the J call TRBJ2-2, with TRBD1 identical over 9 bases. The CDR3 has 16 amino acids. The germline CDR1 and CDR2 sequences are SNHLY and FYNNEI. The CDR3 protein is CASSEYGTGILGELFF. The CDR3 nucleotides are TGTGCCAGCAGTGAATATGGGACAGGGATTCTCGGGGAGCTTTTTTTT.

This clone was picked up a small number of times. V is TRBV6-5 and J is TRBJ2-7, with 7 bases matching TRBD2. After removal of 2 bases from V and 7 bases from J, the junction contained 11 bases not matched to a gene. There are 15 residues in the CDR3. Germline V gives CDR1 MNHEY, CDR2 SVGAGI. The CDR3 is CASSYRASGLREQYF. The CDR3 DNA follows: TGTGCCAGCAGTTACCGGGCTAGCGGTCTACGGGAGCAGTACTTC.

The V and J genes are TRBV5-1 and TRBJ2-2, with D tentatively TRBD2 (5 bases). Germline assignment: CDR1 SGHRS and CDR2 YFSETQ. The CDR3 length is 18 residues. Trimming took 4 bases from V and 3 from J, leaving 22 bases between them. The CDR3 DNA reads TGCGCCAGCAGCCCATCTATCGGGGTCACGATTGACACCGGGGAGCTGTTTTTT. Residues: CASSPSIGVTIDTGELFF.

The V and J genes are TRBV6-5 and TRBJ1-1; 7 positions agree with TRBD1. CDR3 length equals 13 residues. Trimming took 7 bases from V and 4 from J; bases not matched to a gene: 6. Per germline, CDR1 MNHEY and CDR2 SVGAGI. As DNA, the CDR3 is TGTGCCAGCACCCAGGGGGAACGCACTGAAGCTTTCTTT. Its protein product is CASTQGERTEAFF.

This clone came up a few times. The chain carries TRBV7-2 and TRBJ2-5; D may be TRBD2 (6 bases). CDR1 SGHTA and CDR2 FQGNSA come from the germline V gene. The CDR3 consists of 13 residues. V was shortened by 3 bases and J by 4 bases, with 9 bases between the two germline ends. CDR3 amino acids: CASSLGGTETQYF. DNA for the CDR3: TGTGCCAGCAGCTTGGGCGGGACAGAGACCCAGTACTTC.

This sequence joins TRBV2 and TRBJ1-1; D is undetermined. The CDR3 spans 12 residues. CDR1 is SNHLY and CDR2 is FYNNEI in the germline V gene. V was trimmed by 4 bases and J by 6 bases, leaving 9 bases between them. The CDR3 sequence is CASSVQSAEAFF. In DNA, the CDR3 is TGTGCCAGCAGTGTACAGTCGGCTGAAGCTTTCTTT. Full variable domain (missing parts from reference TRBV2 and TRBJ1-1): EPEVTQTPSHQVTQMGQEVILRCVPISNHLYFYWYRQILGQKVEFLVSFYNNEISEKSEIFDDQFSVERPDGSNFTLKIRSTKLEDSAMYFCASSVQSAEAFFGQGTRLTVV.

This clone was counted between two and nine times. The rearrangement uses TRBV5-8 and TRBJ1-5; TRBD1 agrees at 7 bases. Unmatched junction bases numbered 9, after V lost 3 bases and J lost 9 bases. This CDR3 is built from 14 residues. Germline CDR1 reads SGHTS; CDR2 reads YDEGEE. The CDR3 nucleotides are TGTGCCAGCAGCTCCCATTTACAGGGGACGCCCCAGCATTTT. It encodes CASSSHLQGTPQHF.

Comments on this clone: Its ends do not fully match the called genes, so a read error is possible. The chain carries TRBV6-5 and TRBJ1-1; unclear D gene. The germline CDR1 and CDR2 sequences are MNHEY and SVGAGI. The CDR3 consists of 13 residues. The CDR3 coding sequence is TGTGCCAGCAGTTACTCGATAATGACGCCGGGTCTCTTT. Protein product: CASSYSIMTPGLF.

In DNA form, the CDR3 reads TGTGCCATCAGTGATAGGCAGAGGATCTATGGCTACACCTTC. This codes for CAISDRQRIYGYTF. The chain couples TRBV10-3 to TRBJ1-2; no clear D gene. Germline assignment: CDR1 ENHRY and CDR2 SYGVKD. The V gene lost 3 bases and the J gene lost 4 bases, with 12 bases spanning the gap. This CDR3 contains 14 residues.

In its sample, this clone was seen a few times. This chain uses TRBV27 with TRBJ1-4; no clear D. The CDR3 sequence is 14 residues long. Germline-derived CDR1 and CDR2 are MNHEY and SMNVEV (reference sequence). Trimming stripped 6 bases from V and 8 bases from J, with 16 bases between. The CDR3 spells CASSIVGLGEKLFF. CDR3 in DNA: TGTGCCAGCAGCATCGTTGGTCTCGGGGAAAAACTGTTTTTT.

The chain uses TRBV9 and TRBJ2-1, with TRBD2 identical over 7 bases. Trimming cost V 10 bases and J 4 bases; bases outside gene matches: 11. CDR1 is SGDLS, CDR2 YYNGEE, per germline. The CDR3 is 14 amino acids. For the CDR3, the DNA is TGTGCCTCCCTCCCGGGGGGTTCATACAATGAGCAGTTCTTC. Protein sequence: CASLPGGSYNEQFF.

The J gene is TRBJ2-5, the V gene TRBV2; perhaps TRBD1 as D (6 bases). Germline assignment: CDR1 SNHLY and CDR2 FYNNEI. This CDR3 region has 14 residues. Trimming shortened V by 8 bases and J by 2 bases, and 15 bases separated the two germline ends. The CDR3 nucleotides read TGTGCCAGCTTAGGACAGATCCCTCAAGAGACCCAGTACTTC. Protein product: CASLGQIPQETQYF. Full variable domain (outside the CDR3, taken from reference TRBV2 and TRBJ2-5): EPEVTQTPSHQVTQMGQEVILRCVPISNHLYFYWYRQILGQKVEFLVSFYNNEISEKSEIFDDQFSVERPDGSNFTLKIRSTKLEDSAMYFCASLGQIPQETQYFGPGTRLLVL.

CDR3 nucleotide sequence: TGTGCCAGCAGCCATTGGACAGGGAGGAACACTGAAGCTTTCTTT. Protein product: CASSHWTGRNTEAFF. This rearrangement joins TRBV5-6 to TRBJ1-1, with TRBD1 matching 8 bases. This CDR3 is built from 15 residues. V lost 4 bases to trimming and J lost 1 base; unmatched junction nucleotides: 6. Germline V CDR1 and CDR2: SGHDT, YYEEEE.